The sequence of this TCR beta chain was determined in a study of blood T cell repertoires in COVID-19. On the study more broadly: Some COVID-19 samples were acute and others convalescent; all came from the United States, Italy and Spain. PBMCs, B-cell-depleted T cells, or T cells provided the cDNA or gDNA that made up the material.

Looked up from germline, CDR1 is ENHRY and CDR2 is SYGVKD. Trimming cost V 7 bases and J 3 bases; bases outside gene matches: 6. CDR3 length: 15 amino acids. Original data processing: Using reference gene primer amplification, nucleated cell counts were estimated. Some clones are missing from TCRdb's copy, which holds only in-frame ones; the method was immunoSEQ multiplex PCR. That table is the source of V, J and clone size, and D and trimming were worked out from the DNA. The repertoire consists of hundreds of thousands of clones, with around 86% occurring once and the leading ten covering approximately 1.4%.

Sequenced input: peripheral blood. This receptor was identified in a woman under 40 with active or convalescent COVID-19. The chain has TRBV10-3 and TRBJ1-2, with 12 bases aligning to TRBD1. This CDR3 reads CAINRDRGPDYGYTF. The CDR3 nucleotides are TGTGCCATCAATAGGGACAGGGGGCCAGACTATGGCTACACCTTC.